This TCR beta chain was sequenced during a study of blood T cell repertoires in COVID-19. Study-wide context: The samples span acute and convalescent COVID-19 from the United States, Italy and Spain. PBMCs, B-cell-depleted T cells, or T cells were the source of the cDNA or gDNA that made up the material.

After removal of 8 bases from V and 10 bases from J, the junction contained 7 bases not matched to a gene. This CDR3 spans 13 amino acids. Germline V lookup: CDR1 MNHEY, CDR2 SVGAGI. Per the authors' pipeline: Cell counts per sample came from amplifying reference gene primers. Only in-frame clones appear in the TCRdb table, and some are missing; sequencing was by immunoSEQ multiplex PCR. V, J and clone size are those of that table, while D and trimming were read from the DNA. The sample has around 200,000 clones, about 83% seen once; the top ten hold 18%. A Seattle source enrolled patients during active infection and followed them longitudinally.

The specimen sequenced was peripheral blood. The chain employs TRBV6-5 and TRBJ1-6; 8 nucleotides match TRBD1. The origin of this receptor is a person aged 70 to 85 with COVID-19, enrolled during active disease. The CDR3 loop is CASGAGGRSPLHF. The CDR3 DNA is TGTGCCAGCGGGGCAGGGGGCCGGTCACCCCTCCACTTT.